These 32 T cell receptor beta chains were sequenced from one sample in a study of blood T cell repertoires in COVID-19. Some clones are missing from TCRdb's copy, which holds only in-frame ones; the method was immunoSEQ multiplex PCR. The sample lists roughly 43,000 clones, approximately 85% occurring once. Specimen: peripheral blood. The receptors shown here come from a human donor in a cohort sampled during active COVID-19.

This sequence joins TRBV5-1 and TRBJ2-7, with D possibly matching TRBD2 (5 bases). The CDR3 has 14 residues. The V and J ends lost 4 bases and 6 bases respectively, with 17 bases between them. Per germline, CDR1 SGHRS and CDR2 YFSETQ. The chain's CDR3 is CASSRQTTTGEQYF. CDR3 sequence (DNA): TGCGCCAGCAGCCGTCAGACGACTACCGGCGAGCAGTACTTC.

The chain recombines TRBV27 with TRBJ2-3; TRBD1 is a possible D gene (5 bases). CDR1 and CDR2 (germline): MNHEY, SMNVEV (reference sequence). The CDR3 extends over 15 amino acids. Trimming removed 6 bases from V and 0 bases from J, with 13 bases in between. The CDR3 spells CASRQAVYSTDTQYF. CDR3 coding DNA: TGTGCCAGCAGACAGGCGGTGTATAGCACAGATACGCAGTATTTT.

The chain links TRBV21-1 to TRBJ1-3; the table's TRBD1 call for D was not verified on the DNA. TRBV21-1 is given as a pseudogene. The CDR3 runs to 14 residues. CDR3 in DNA: TGTGCCAGCAGAGACCCACAGGGGCGAAACACCATATATTTT. It codes for CASRDPQGRNTIYF.

This clone was detected only a few times. The V gene is TRBV25-1, the J gene TRBJ2-7, with D tentatively TRBD1 (6 bases). With 6 bases removed from V and 2 bases from J, the gap between germline ends came to 17 bases. The CDR3 covers 15 residues. CDR1 is MGHDK and CDR2 is SYGVNS in the germline V gene. The CDR3 region is CASSVPGAVAYEQYF. The CDR3 nucleotides read TGTGCCAGCAGCGTCCCAGGGGCGGTCGCCTACGAGCAGTACTTC.

The rearrangement joins TRBV11-3 to TRBJ2-5, with D possibly TRBD2 on 6 matching bases. Trimming shortened V by 4 bases and J by 4 bases, and 19 bases separated the two germline ends. The CDR3 consists of 16 residues. Germline V gene lookup returns CDR1 SGHNT and CDR2 YENEEA. CDR3 protein: CASSSTGTPGGETQYF. CDR3 in DNA: TGTGCCAGCAGCTCCACCGGGACGCCCGGGGGAGAGACCCAGTACTTC.

The chain combines TRBV24-1 with TRBJ1-1, with 10 bases fitting TRBD1. This CDR3 has 13 amino acids. The J segment lost 4 bases and the V segment lost 8 bases, leaving 3 bases of the junction unmatched. In germline, CDR1 is KGHDR, CDR2 SFDVKD. This chain's CDR3 is CATKDRGTTEAFF. The CDR3, as DNA: TGTGCCACCAAGGACAGGGGGACCACTGAAGCTTTCTTT.

The chain has TRBV2 and TRBJ2-5; 8 bases fit TRBD2. Trimming took 6 bases from V and 5 from J; bases not matched to a gene: 11. From germline, CDR1 is SNHLY and CDR2 FYNNEI. CDR3 size: 15 residues. The CDR3 nucleotides are TGTGCCAGCAGGGACCCAGCGGGGGCAGGGGAGACCCAGTACTTC. Its translation: CASRDPAGAGETQYF.

This chain connects TRBV6-5 to TRBJ1-1; D unclear. Germline V gene lookup returns CDR1 MNHEY and CDR2 SVGAGI. The V and J ends lost 5 bases and 1 base respectively, with 14 bases between them. This CDR3 has 15 residues. The CDR3, as DNA: TGTGCCAGCAGTACCACACAGTCAAGGAACACTGAAGCTTTCTTT. Protein sequence: CASSTTQSRNTEAFF.

This clone is classed as medium-sized. The chain carries TRBV10-3 and TRBJ1-1, with a weak D call TRBD1 (6 bases). The CDR3 runs to 14 residues. V lost 6 bases, J lost 5 bases, and 16 bases lay in between. Germline CDR1 ENHRY, CDR2 SYGVKD. DNA for the CDR3: TGTGCCATCAGCCTGCGGGGGGCAGAGACTGAAGCTTTCTTT. Translation: CAISLRGAETEAFF.

The chain is built from TRBV28 and TRBJ2-3; D not resolved. This CDR3 spans 13 amino acids. Germline CDR1 reads MDHEN; CDR2 reads SYDVKM. V lost 5 bases and J lost 7, with 13 bases in between. The CDR3 DNA is TGTGCCAGCAGTCTCCTCGGCGGTCATACGCAGTATTTT. Its translation: CASSLLGGHTQYF.

V usage is TRBV11-2 and J usage is TRBJ2-3; 8 bases match TRBD2. This CDR3 is 17 amino acids long. The germline V gene encodes CDR1 SGHAT and CDR2 FQNNGV. The V gene end was trimmed by 5 bases and the J gene end by 0 bases; junction bases not matched to a gene: 10. The CDR3 DNA reads TGTGCCAGCAGCCCGAGCCCAATAGCGGGAAGCACAGATACGCAGTATTTT. Translating it yields CASSPSPIAGSTDTQYF.

The chain uses TRBV7-6 and TRBJ2-5; TRBD1 matches at 8 bases. CDR1 and CDR2 from the germline V gene are SGHVS and FNYEAQ. V lost 5 bases to trimming and J lost 4 bases; unmatched junction nucleotides: 6. The CDR3 sequence is 14 residues long. DNA of the CDR3: TGTGCCAGCAGCCTCCAGACAGGGGCAGAGACCCAGTACTTC. The encoded protein is CASSLQTGAETQYF.

The V call is TRBV7-9, the J call TRBJ2-7; D gene ambiguous. V dropped 6 bases and J dropped 6 bases, with 9 bases sitting between them. In germline, CDR1 is SEHNR, CDR2 FQNEAQ (reference sequence). The CDR3 is made up of 11 amino acids. CDR3: CASSFGSEQYF. The CDR3 DNA sequence: TGTGCCAGCAGTTTTGGCTCCGAGCAGTACTTC.

The gene calls are TRBV5-8 and TRBJ2-7; D ambiguous. V lost 5 bases, J lost 6 bases, and 9 bases lay in between. Germline CDR1 SGHTS, CDR2 YDEGEE. The CDR3 contains 11 residues. The CDR3 is CASRALLEQYF. The CDR3 nucleotides read TGTGCCAGCAGGGCCTTGCTCGAGCAGTACTTC.

This clone was seen a handful of times. The rearrangement joins TRBV4-2 to TRBJ1-1; tentative D call: TRBD1 (5 bases). Germline loops: CDR1 LGHNA, CDR2 YNFKEQ. V lost 0 bases and J lost 5, with 13 bases in between. The CDR3 runs 15 residues. The CDR3 reads CASSQEQAGRTEAFF. The CDR3 DNA reads as TGTGCCAGCAGCCAAGAGCAAGCAGGGAGGACTGAAGCTTTCTTT.

The CDR3 bases are TGTGCCAGCAGTGAACTCGGAGACAGGGGGCGCTGGACCCCCTACGAGCAGTACTTC. This gives the protein CASSELGDRGRWTPYEQYF. This rearrangement joins TRBV6-1 to TRBJ2-7, with 10 bases matching TRBD1. CDR1 and CDR2 (germline): MNHNS, SASEGT. V lost 2 bases and J lost 2; bases outside the gene matches: 15. The CDR3 extends over 19 amino acids.

This clone came up a few times. The rearrangement links TRBV18 to TRBJ1-2; D gene ambiguous. The CDR3 has 15 residues. The V end was cut by 6 bases, the J end by 2 bases, with 16 bases between. The germline V gene encodes CDR1 KGHSH and CDR2 LQKENI. This CDR3 reads CASSLGEAANYGYTF. In DNA, the CDR3 is TGTGCCAGCTCCCTCGGGGAGGCCGCGAACTATGGCTACACCTTC.

The chain employs TRBV29-1 and TRBJ1-3; TRBD1 matches 7 bases. The V gene end was trimmed by 2 bases and the J gene end by 0 bases; junction bases not matched to a gene: 7. This CDR3 contains 16 residues. Germline values: CDR1 SQVTM, CDR2 ANQGSEA. The CDR3 loop is CSVETETGISGNTIYF. The CDR3 DNA reads as TGCAGCGTTGAAACCGAGACAGGGATCTCTGGAAACACCATATATTTT.

The CDR3 sequence: CASSPTTGGNQPQHF. In nucleotides, the CDR3 is TGTGCCAGCTCACCAACGACAGGGGGCAATCAGCCCCAGCATTTT. This chain connects TRBV18 to TRBJ1-5, with 8 bases identical to TRBD1. V was clipped by 2 bases and J by 2 bases; unmatched bases: 2. CDR3 length: 15 residues. CDR1 is KGHSH and CDR2 is LQKENI in the germline V gene. Variable domain in full (rest from reference TRBV18 and TRBJ1-5): NAGVMQNPRHLVRRRGQEARLRCSPMKGHSHVYWYRQLPEEGLKFMVYLQKENIIDESGMPKERFSAEFPKEGPSILRIQQVVRGDSAAYFCASSPTTGGNQPQHFGDGTRLSIL.

V is TRBV7-8 and J is TRBJ2-7; D is uncertain. The length of the CDR3 is 15 residues. Trimming left V 2 bases short and J 1 base short, with 12 bases between. Germline-derived CDR1 and CDR2 are SGHVS and FQNEAQ. In DNA form, the CDR3 reads TGTGCCAGCAGCTTACGACGACACCTTTCCTACGAGCAGTACTTC. This codes for CASSLRRHLSYEQYF.

The chain combines TRBV7-3 with TRBJ2-5; 8 nucleotides line up with TRBD2. The junction had 8 bases not matched to a gene; V was cut back by 3 bases and J by 5 bases. The CDR3 spans 15 residues. Germline CDR1 and CDR2: SGHTA and FQGTGA. Here the CDR3 DNA reads TGTGCCAGCAGCTTGGCCGGGACTAGTCTGGAGACCCAGTACTTC. It is translated as CASSLAGTSLETQYF.

The CDR3 DNA reads TGTGCCAGCTCATTATATAGCGGACGGGGAGAGACCCAGTACTTC. This gives the protein CASSLYSGRGETQYF. V and J are TRBV18 and TRBJ2-5; a weak D match, TRBD2 (6 bases). V was pared by 5 bases and J by 4 bases, with 17 bases between. From germline, CDR1 is KGHSH and CDR2 LQKENI. The CDR3 is 15 residues long.

This rearrangement joins TRBV24-1 to TRBJ2-2; D is ambiguous. CDR3 size: 13 residues. CDR1 and CDR2 from the germline V gene are KGHDR and SFDVKD. The V end was cut by 2 bases, the J end by 4 bases, with 4 bases between. CDR3 residues: CATSDYSTGELFF. The CDR3 DNA reads as TGTGCCACCAGTGATTATAGCACCGGGGAGCTGTTTTTT.

This chain uses TRBV6-5 with TRBJ1-6; 10 bases line up with TRBD1. After removal of 2 bases from V and 7 bases from J, the junction contained 2 bases not matched to a gene. The germline V gene encodes CDR1 MNHEY and CDR2 SVGAGI. This CDR3 region has 15 residues. The CDR3 coding sequence is TGTGCCAGCAGTTACCCGGGACAGGGGAATTCACCCCTCCACTTT. It is translated as CASSYPGQGNSPLHF.

The genes are TRBV11-3 and TRBJ2-7; 11 bases line up with TRBD1. CDR1 SGHNT and CDR2 YENEEA come from the germline V gene. The junction had 6 bases not matched to a gene; V was cut back by 5 bases and J by 0 bases. The CDR3 has 16 amino acids. The CDR3 nucleotides are TGTGCCAGCAGCGCAGGACAGGGGGCAAGCTCCTACGAGCAGTACTTC. Translation gives CASSAGQGASSYEQYF.

The V gene is TRBV29-1, the J gene TRBJ1-2; maybe TRBD1 (5 bases). Trimming pared 4 bases from V and 8 bases from J, leaving 20 bases between. The length of the CDR3 is 14 residues. CDR1 and CDR2 (germline): SQVTM, ANQGSEA. The DNA for the CDR3 is TGCAGCGTTGTGACTACGTGGGGGACTATCGGCTACACCTTC. It yields the protein CSVVTTWGTIGYTF.

This clone came up once. The chain employs TRBV5-1 and TRBJ1-3, with TRBD1 as a possible D gene (6 bases). The V end lost 6 bases, the J end lost 0 bases, and 10 bases lay between the germline ends. The CDR3 length is 14 residues. Looked up from germline, CDR1 is SGHRS and CDR2 is YFSETQ. The CDR3, as DNA: TGCGCCAGCACCACAGGGAGCTCTGGAAACACCATATATTTT. Protein sequence: CASTTGSSGNTIYF.

The CDR3 DNA sequence: TGTGCCAGCGAGACAGACAAAAACATTCAGTACTTC. Protein product: CASETDKNIQYF. The V gene is TRBV2, the J gene TRBJ2-4, with a tentative D call TRBD1 (5 bases). Germline CDR1 and CDR2: SNHLY and FYNNEI. V was clipped by 8 bases and J by 3 bases, with 8 bases between them. The CDR3 totals 12 residues.

The chain couples TRBV5-6 to TRBJ2-5; 10 nucleotides agree with TRBD1. The CDR3 length is 14 residues. Germline-derived CDR1 and CDR2 are SGHDT and YYEEEE. Unmatched junction bases numbered 3, after V lost 2 bases and J lost 5 bases. CDR3 bases: TGTGCCAGCAGCTTCAGGGACAGGGGTGAGACCCAGTACTTC. Encoded protein: CASSFRDRGETQYF.

This clone was counted a single time. This CDR3 is also generated by other DNA sequences in the sample. The V call is TRBV5-1, the J call TRBJ2-1, with 9 bases identical to TRBD2. The trim removed 0 bases at V and 12 bases at J, leaving 7 bases unmatched. Germline CDR1 is SGHRS and CDR2 is YFSETQ. The CDR3 is 14 amino acids. CDR3 amino acids: CASSLGGGGALQFF. CDR3 nucleotide sequence: TGCGCCAGCAGCTTGGGTGGCGGGGGGGCCTTGCAGTTCTTC.

V is TRBV19 and J is TRBJ1-6; D is unresolved. The ends were cut back, 3 bases at V and 14 bases at J, with 17 bases in the middle. The CDR3 covers 14 residues. Germline V gene data show CDR1 as LNHDA and CDR2 as SQIVND (reference sequence). CDR3 region: CASSIGGGFQALHF. CDR3 DNA: TGTGCCAGTAGTATCGGCGGTGGGTTTCAAGCCCTCCACTTT. The whole variable domain, filled in from reference TRBV19 and TRBJ1-6, reads DGGITQSPKYLFRKEGQNVTLSCEQNLNHDAMYWYRQDPGQGLRLIYYSQIVNDFQKGDIAEGYSVSREKKESFPLTVTSAQKNPTAFYLCASSIGGGFQALHFGNGTRLTVT.

The rearrangement joins TRBV7-8 to TRBJ2-2; TRBD2 agrees at 13 bases. J lost 6 bases, V lost 2 bases, and 9 bases had no gene match. This CDR3 has 18 amino acids. Germline lookup yields CDR1 SGHVS and CDR2 FQNEAQ. CDR3 sequence (DNA): TGTGCCAGCAGCTTACCGAGGAGACTAGCGGGGGGCTCCGGGGAGCTGTTTTTT. It codes for CASSLPRRLAGGSGELFF.